This T cell receptor (beta chain) was documented in a study of blood T cells in healthy people across ages. A second about 7 to 12 cycle PCR used barcoded and J-beta primers. TCRdb reprocessed the 5' RACE reads via MiXCR and lists one record per CDR3 protein. This repertoire shows 600,000 to 800,000 distinct CDR3 sequences, around a fifth found once; its top ten account for approximately 3.7%. Trimming shortened V by 5 bases and J by 1 base, and 11 bases separated the two germline ends. The CDR3 has 14 amino acids. Germline-derived CDR1 and CDR2 are SEHNR and FQNEAQ (reference sequence). This clonotype appeared a few times.

This chain uses TRBV7-9 with TRBJ2-5, with unresolved D. The sequencing sample was made of blood. The sequence was obtained from a man aged 70-80 years in good health. The DNA for the CDR3 is TGTGCCAGCAGCCGGAGAGGCAGCCAAGAGACCCAGTACTTC. As protein: CASSRRGSQETQYF. The full variable domain, completed using reference TRBV7-9 and TRBJ2-5, is DTGVSQNPRHKITKRGQNVTFRCDPISEHNRLYWYRQTLGQGPEFLTYFQNEAQLEKSRLLSDRFSAERPKGSFSTLEIQRTEQGDSAMYLCASSRRGSQETQYFGPGTRLLVL.